Described below is a single T cell receptor beta chain sequence and its context. The antigen remains undetermined. The germline CDR1 and CDR2 sequences are SGDLS and YYNGEE. The CDR3 loop spans 18 amino acids. The V and J ends lost 4 bases and 1 base, in that order; junction bases with no gene match: 6. This record comes from a study of T-cell reconstitution after alpha-beta-depleted transplantation in children. Study-wide findings and caveats: Recipient T cells and thymic progenitors that survived were the source of the high TCRbeta diversity seen at day 60 in some patients. Most T-cell counts and diversity one year after the transplant came from T cells that were newly produced. The study reportedly traced alpha-beta T cells about two months after transplant to several hundred expanded graft clones.

The TCRbeta library incorporated unique molecular identifiers. TCRdb used MiXCR to reprocess the PCR reads, holding one entry per CDR3 protein. The sample yields roughly 340,000 distinct CDR3 sequences, about 16% seen once. The specimen comprised PBMCs, mostly from graft donor cells, sampled 360 days after TCRalphabeta/CD19-depleted stem cell transplant. The receptor comes from a male patient aged 2 to 9 who had a stem cell transplant for acute lymphoblastic leukemia, so the T cells may come from the graft donor. The chain has TRBV9 and TRBJ2-6; 12 bases map to TRBD2. CDR3 region: CASSLAGTSGSGANVLTF. The CDR3 nucleotides read TGTGCCAGCAGCCTCGCCGGGACTAGCGGGTCTGGGGCCAACGTCCTGACTTTC.